This TCR beta chain was retrieved from a study of PD-L1 blockade in urothelial cancer. Study as a whole: Prior exposure to chemotherapy in patients amounted to 0 to 3 regimens received. Samples came from 3 weeks, at the second dose, and 6 weeks into treatment.

Measured with immunoSEQ multiplex PCR; TCRdb has only the in-frame clones, and not every one. The sample comprises approximately 38,000 clones, around four fifths of which are singletons, and about 16% rests with the top ten. Study-wide findings and caveats: Tumor-linked clones in blood grew more by 3 weeks in durable-benefit patients.

This clone showed up just once. The antigen is not known. The number of samples from each patient was between 1 and 8, taken pretreatment and on-treatment. Germline V lookup: CDR1 SQVTM, CDR2 ANQGSEA. V gave up 8 bases and J gave up 15 bases; unmatched junction bases: 22. The CDR3 extends over 15 amino acids. Sequencing was performed on PBMCs, taken around atezolizumab (anti-PD-L1) treatment. The chain is built from TRBV29-1 and TRBJ2-1, with 10 positions matching TRBD1. This TCR was sampled from a man between 60 and 75 years old with urothelial cancer. As DNA, the CDR3 is TGCAGCATCTCGTCTGGGACAGGGGATGGAGTGACGCCGTTCTTC. It yields the protein CSISSGTGDGVTPFF.